This record looks at one T cell receptor beta chain sequence and its context. Antigen specificity is unknown. Total RNA was isolated from each sample in quantities of at least 5.5 micrograms. Primers used in a second PCR of about 7 to 11 cycles were a sample-barcoded 5' primer and a J-beta primer mix. A single record per CDR3 protein comes from TCRdb applying MiXCR to the 5' RACE reads. The sample lists around 1,900,000 distinct CDR3 sequences, 39% occurring once. The data stem from a study of blood T cells in healthy people across ages. Per the germline V gene, CDR1 is KGHSH and CDR2 is LQKENI. This CDR3 is built from 11 residues. Study-wide points: From one million sequenced T cells, diversity estimates were lower bounds. Naive CD4+ cell counts and diversity both ran higher in long-lived than in aged donors.

The origin of this receptor is a human donor in good health. Sequenced material: blood. This rearrangement joins TRBV18 to TRBJ2-5, with D maybe TRBD2 (5 bases). The tail of the sequence fits TRBJ2-7 better, so the J call may be wrong. CDR3 amino acids: CASSTRVEQYF. CDR3 coding DNA: TGTGCCAGCTCCACGCGGGTCGAGCAGTACTTC.